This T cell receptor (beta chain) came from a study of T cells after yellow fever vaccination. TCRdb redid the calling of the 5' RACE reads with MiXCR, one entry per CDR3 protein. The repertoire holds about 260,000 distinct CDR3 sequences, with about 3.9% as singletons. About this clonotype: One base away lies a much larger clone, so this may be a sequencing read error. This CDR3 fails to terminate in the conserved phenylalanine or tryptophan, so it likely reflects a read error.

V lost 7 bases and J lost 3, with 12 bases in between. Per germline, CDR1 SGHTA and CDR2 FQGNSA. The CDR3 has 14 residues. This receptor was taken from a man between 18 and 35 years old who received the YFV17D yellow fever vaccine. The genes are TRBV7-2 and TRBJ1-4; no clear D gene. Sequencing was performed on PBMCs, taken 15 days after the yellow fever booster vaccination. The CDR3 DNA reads TGTGCCAGCAATCTATTTGGGTCTAATGAAAAACTGTTTCTT. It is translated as CASNLFGSNEKLFL.